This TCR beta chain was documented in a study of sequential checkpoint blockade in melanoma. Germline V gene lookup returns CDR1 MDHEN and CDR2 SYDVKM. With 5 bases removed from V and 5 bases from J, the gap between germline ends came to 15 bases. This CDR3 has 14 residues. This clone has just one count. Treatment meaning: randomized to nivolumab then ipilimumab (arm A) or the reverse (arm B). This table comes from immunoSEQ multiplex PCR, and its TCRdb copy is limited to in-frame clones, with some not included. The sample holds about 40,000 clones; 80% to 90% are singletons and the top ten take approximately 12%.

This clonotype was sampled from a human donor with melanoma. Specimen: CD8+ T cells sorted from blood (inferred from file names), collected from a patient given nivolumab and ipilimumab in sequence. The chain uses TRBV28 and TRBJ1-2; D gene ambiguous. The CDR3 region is CASSNRFYGYGYTF. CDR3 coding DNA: TGTGCCAGCAGTAACCGTTTTTACGGGTATGGCTACACCTTC.